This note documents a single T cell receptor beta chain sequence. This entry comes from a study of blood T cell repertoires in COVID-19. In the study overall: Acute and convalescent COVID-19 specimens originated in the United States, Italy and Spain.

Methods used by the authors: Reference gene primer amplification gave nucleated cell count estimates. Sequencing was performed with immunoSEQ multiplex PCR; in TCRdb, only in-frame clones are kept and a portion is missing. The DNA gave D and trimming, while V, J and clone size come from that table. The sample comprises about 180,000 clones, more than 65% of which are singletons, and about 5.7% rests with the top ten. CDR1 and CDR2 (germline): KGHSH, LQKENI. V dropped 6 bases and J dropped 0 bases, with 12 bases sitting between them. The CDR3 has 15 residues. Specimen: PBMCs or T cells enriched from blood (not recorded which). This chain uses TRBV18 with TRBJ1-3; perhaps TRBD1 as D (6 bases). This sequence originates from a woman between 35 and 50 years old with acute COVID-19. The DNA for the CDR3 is TGTGCCAGCTCCCAAGGACAGATCTCTGGAAACACCATATATTTT. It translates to CASSQGQISGNTIYF.